Here is one T cell receptor (beta chain) with its context. Its cognate antigen is unknown. Molecular barcoding with unique molecular identifiers was used for the TCRbeta library. TCRdb itself ran the PCR reads through MiXCR, one entry per CDR3 protein. The profile covers a few hundred thousand distinct CDR3 sequences, with around 7.3% appearing a single time and approximately 9.6% taken by the ten largest. This sample was taken from a study of T-cell reconstitution after alpha-beta-depleted transplantation in children. Overall study findings and caveats: Reportedly, only several hundred clones from non-depleted graft cells drove alpha-beta T-cell counts at about two months. Most T-cell counts and diversity one year after the transplant came from T cells that were newly produced. It was surviving recipient T cells and thymic progenitors that gave some patients high TCRbeta diversity at day 60.

The sequence was collected from a female patient aged 2-10 years who had a stem cell transplant for Fanconi anemia, so the T cells may come from the graft donor. Sequencing used peripheral blood, obtained 360 days after TCRalphabeta/CD19-depleted stem cell transplant.

This chain's CDR3 is CASSLVLGLTDTQYF. CDR3 DNA sequence: TGTGCCAGCAGCTTAGTGCTGGGGCTCACAGATACGCAGTATTTT. The chain joins TRBV7-8 to TRBJ2-3; a weak D match, TRBD1 (5 bases). The CDR3 has 15 residues. V lost 1 base, J lost 2 bases, and 10 bases lay in between. The germline V gene has CDR1 SGHVS and CDR2 FQNEAQ. Supplemented by reference TRBV7-8 and TRBJ2-3, the full variable domain reads GAGVSQSPRYKVAKRGQDVALRCDPISGHVSLFWYQQALGQGPEFLTYFQNEAQLDKSGLPSDRFFAERPEGSVSTLKIQRTQQEDSAVYLCASSLVLGLTDTQYFGPGTRLTVL.